This T cell receptor beta chain was sequenced during a study of long-term antiretroviral therapy in people with HIV. Study conclusions and caveats: Blood, drawn from about 2004 to 2018, may reflect older ART regimens. HIV repertoires showed narrower CDR3 length ranges than controls. ART adherence, viral resistance and therapy changes were undocumented. Pre-ART-expanded clones dominated the repertoire at all time points.

Researchers ran immunoSEQ v3.0 at survey level. Produced via immunoSEQ multiplex PCR; TCRdb's table is partial and in-frame only. The table lists tens of thousands of clones, 85% of them singletons. With respect to this clone: Its cognate antigen is unknown.

The CDR3 covers 13 residues. Germline lookup yields CDR1 MNHEY and CDR2 SVGAGI. V dropped 8 bases and J dropped 2 bases, with 12 bases sitting between them. The sequence came from a woman in her twenties or thirties with HIV. The gene calls are TRBV6-5 and TRBJ1-2; the D is unclear. The sequencing here drew on unsorted PBMCs, taken around 2.7 years before starting antiretroviral therapy. In DNA form, the CDR3 reads TGTGCCAGCCTCGGTGGTGGGAACTATGGCTACACCTTC. Amino acid sequence: CASLGGGNYGYTF.